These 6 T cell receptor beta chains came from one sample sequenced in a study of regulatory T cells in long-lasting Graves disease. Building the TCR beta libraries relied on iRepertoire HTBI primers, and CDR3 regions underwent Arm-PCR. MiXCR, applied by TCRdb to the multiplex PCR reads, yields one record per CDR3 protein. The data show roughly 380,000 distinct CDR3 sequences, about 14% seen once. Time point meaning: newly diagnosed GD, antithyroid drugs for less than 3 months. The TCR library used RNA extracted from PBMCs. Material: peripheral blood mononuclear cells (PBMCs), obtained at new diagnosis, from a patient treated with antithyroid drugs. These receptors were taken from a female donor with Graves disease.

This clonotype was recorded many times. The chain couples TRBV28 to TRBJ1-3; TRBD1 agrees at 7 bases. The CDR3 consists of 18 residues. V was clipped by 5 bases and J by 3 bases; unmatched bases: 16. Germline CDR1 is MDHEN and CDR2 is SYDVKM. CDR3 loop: CASSPGIETGWRGNTIYF. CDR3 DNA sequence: TGTGCCAGCAGTCCCGGAATAGAGACAGGGTGGCGTGGAAACACCATATATTTT.

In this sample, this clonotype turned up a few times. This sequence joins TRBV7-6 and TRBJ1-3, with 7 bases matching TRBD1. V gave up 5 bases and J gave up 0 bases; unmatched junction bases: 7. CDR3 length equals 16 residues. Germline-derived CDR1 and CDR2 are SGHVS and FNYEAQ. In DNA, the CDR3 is TGTGCCAGCAGCGGCCTGGGACAGCTCTCTGGAAACACCATATATTTT. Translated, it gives CASSGLGQLSGNTIYF.

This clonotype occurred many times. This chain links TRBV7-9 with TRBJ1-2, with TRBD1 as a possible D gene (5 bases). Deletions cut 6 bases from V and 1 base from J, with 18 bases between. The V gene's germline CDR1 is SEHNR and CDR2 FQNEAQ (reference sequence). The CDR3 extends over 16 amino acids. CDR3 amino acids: CASSLGTDTLNYGYTF. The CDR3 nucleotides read TGTGCCAGCAGTCTTGGGACCGATACTCTTAACTATGGCTACACCTTC.

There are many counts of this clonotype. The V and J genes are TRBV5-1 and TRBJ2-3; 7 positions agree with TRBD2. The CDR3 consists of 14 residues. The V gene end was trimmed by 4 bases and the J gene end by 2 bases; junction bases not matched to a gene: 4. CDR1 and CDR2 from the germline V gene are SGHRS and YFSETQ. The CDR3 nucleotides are TGCGCCAGCAGCCCGGGACTACTCACAGATACGCAGTATTTT. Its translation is CASSPGLLTDTQYF.

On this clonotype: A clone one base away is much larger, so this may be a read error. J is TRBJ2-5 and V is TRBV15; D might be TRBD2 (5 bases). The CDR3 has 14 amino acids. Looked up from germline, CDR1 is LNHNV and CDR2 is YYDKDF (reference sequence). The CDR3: CATSRAGMGKTQHF. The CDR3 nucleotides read TGTGCCACCAGCAGAGCGGGAATGGGAAAGACCCAGCACTTC.

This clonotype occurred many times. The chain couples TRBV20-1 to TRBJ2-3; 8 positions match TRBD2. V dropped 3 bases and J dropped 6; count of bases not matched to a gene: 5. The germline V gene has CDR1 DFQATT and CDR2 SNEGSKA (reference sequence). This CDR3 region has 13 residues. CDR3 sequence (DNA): TGCAGTGCTAGCCCGGGAGGGGTTGATACGCAGTATTTT. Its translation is CSASPGGVDTQYF.